Listed here are 30 T cell receptor beta chains from one sample, sequenced in a study of OX40 agonist ivuxolimab in advanced cancers. Profiled with immunoSEQ multiplex PCR; TCRdb holds only in-frame clones, not every one. The sample has some 79,000 clones, 88% seen once. The material was CD4+ or CD8+ T cells sorted from blood, obtained in a trial of the OX40 agonist ivuxolimab. The source is an adult with an advanced solid tumor such as melanoma, head and neck, liver or kidney cancer.

In this sample, this clone turned up a few times. The gene calls are TRBV10-3 and TRBJ1-1; TRBD1 might be the D (5 bases). The germline V gene has CDR1 ENHRY and CDR2 SYGVKD. The CDR3 is 13 amino acids. The ends were cut back, 4 bases at V and 6 bases at J, with 12 bases in the middle. This CDR3 reads CAISGLREAEAFF. The CDR3 nucleotides are TGTGCCATCAGTGGACTCAGGGAGGCTGAAGCTTTCTTT.

The J gene is TRBJ1-2, the V gene TRBV5-4; D not resolved. Germline CDR1 is SGHNT and CDR2 is YYREEE (reference sequence). The CDR3 is 13 amino acids. V was shortened by 0 bases and J by 5 bases, with 8 bases between the two germline ends. The CDR3 DNA reads as TGTGCCAGCAGCTTGGACAGCCAATATGGCTACACCTTC. Its translation: CASSLDSQYGYTF.

This chain connects TRBV2 to TRBJ1-1, with no clear D. Germline-derived CDR1 and CDR2 are SNHLY and FYNNEI. The CDR3 contains 13 residues. Trimming removed 2 bases at V and 7 bases at J, with 11 bases between. CDR3 loop: CASSELSSYEAFF. The CDR3 DNA follows: TGTGCCAGCAGTGAACTTAGTAGCTATGAAGCTTTCTTT.

This CDR3 reads CASSVAGTYEQYF. As DNA, the CDR3 is TGTGCCAGCAGTGTGGCTGGAACCTACGAGCAGTACTTC. The chain links TRBV2 to TRBJ2-7; D call uncertain. V shed 4 bases and J shed 2 bases, with 9 bases lying between them. Germline V lookup: CDR1 SNHLY, CDR2 FYNNEI. The CDR3 runs 13 residues.

This clone was found once. The J gene is TRBJ2-2, the V gene TRBV10-1; 7 bases are a match to TRBD2. V lost 2 bases and J lost 0; bases outside the gene matches: 9. The germline V gene encodes CDR1 WNHNN and CDR2 SYGVQD (reference sequence). The length of the CDR3 is 18 residues. The chain's CDR3 is CASSEASSGDTNTGELFF. The CDR3 region has the DNA TGCGCCAGCAGTGAGGCGTCTAGCGGCGATACGAACACCGGGGAGCTGTTTTTT.

The rearrangement uses TRBV28 and TRBJ2-5; the match to TRBD1 covers 8 bases. The CDR3 extends over 15 amino acids. The ends lost 6 bases at V and 1 base at J; junction bases unmatched: 7. The germline V gene has CDR1 MDHEN and CDR2 SYDVKM. The DNA for the CDR3 is TGTGCCAGCAGCAGACAGGGGCGCCCCCAAGAGACCCAGTACTTC. Its protein is CASSRQGRPQETQYF.

The chain uses TRBV7-9 and TRBJ2-3; D call uncertain. The germline V and J ends were trimmed by 1 base and 8 bases, with 7 bases remaining between them. Germline lookup yields CDR1 SEHNR and CDR2 FQNEAQ (reference sequence). The CDR3 contains 12 residues. Written as DNA, the CDR3 is TGTGCCAGCAGCTTAGTCGGCACTACGCAGTATTTT. Its translation: CASSLVGTTQYF.

The V call is TRBV6-5, the J call TRBJ1-6; tentatively, D is TRBD1 (5 bases). The CDR3 extends over 14 amino acids. CDR1 is MNHEY and CDR2 is SVGAGI in the germline V gene. V lost 4 bases and J 5 bases, leaving 9 bases between the germline ends. CDR3 residues: CASSLQENNSPLHF. DNA of the CDR3: TGTGCCAGCAGTTTACAGGAGAATAATTCACCCCTCCACTTT.

DNA for the CDR3: TGTGCCAGCAGCTTAACCCAAAACACCGGGGAGCTGTTTTTT. Residues: CASSLTQNTGELFF. The chain links TRBV7-9 to TRBJ2-2; unclear D gene. The germline CDR1 and CDR2 sequences are SEHNR and FQNEAQ (reference sequence). This CDR3 comprises 14 residues. V shed 2 bases and J shed 2 bases, with 6 bases lying between them.

The V call is TRBV6-5, the J call TRBJ1-1; no firm D call. V was pared by 2 bases and J by 1 base, with 5 bases between. The CDR3 runs 13 residues. Germline CDR1 is MNHEY and CDR2 is SVGAGI. The CDR3 DNA reads TGTGCCAGCAGTTACACTCCGAACACTGAAGCTTTCTTT. It encodes CASSYTPNTEAFF.

The chain couples TRBV4-2 to TRBJ1-2, with D unclear. V was pared by 5 bases and J by 5 bases, with 18 bases between. The germline V gene has CDR1 LGHNA and CDR2 YNFKEQ. CDR3 length: 15 residues. The CDR3 reads CASSYPGPTPYGYTF. In DNA form, the CDR3 reads TGTGCCAGCAGCTACCCCGGACCCACCCCTTATGGCTACACCTTC.

This clone has a single count. This chain uses TRBV7-3 with TRBJ2-1, with D possibly being TRBD2 (5 bases). Per germline, CDR1 SGHTA and CDR2 FQGTGA. The ends were cut back, 2 bases at V and 10 bases at J, with 12 bases in the middle. The CDR3 runs to 13 residues. CDR3 loop: CASSLLAPGEQFF. The CDR3 nucleotides are TGTGCCAGCAGCTTACTGGCTCCGGGGGAGCAGTTCTTC.

CDR3 residues: CASSLGGRARTDTQYF. The CDR3 nucleotides read TGTGCCAGCAGCTTGGGCGGGAGGGCCAGAACAGATACGCAGTATTTT. V usage is TRBV5-4 and J usage is TRBJ2-3, with 9 bases matching TRBD2. CDR1 is SGHNT, CDR2 YYREEE, per germline (reference sequence). Trimming took 0 bases from V and 3 from J; bases not matched to a gene: 5. The CDR3 runs to 16 residues.

This rearrangement joins TRBV19 to TRBJ2-7, with no clear D. This CDR3 region has 13 residues. V was cut by 5 bases and J by 7 bases, with 15 bases left in between. In germline, CDR1 is LNHDA, CDR2 SQIVND (reference sequence). The CDR3 nucleotides are TGTGCCAGTAGTGCGCAAAGGTCAGGTGAGCAGTACTTC. Protein: CASSAQRSGEQYF. Supplemented by reference TRBV19 and TRBJ2-7, the full variable domain reads DGGITQSPKYLFRKEGQNVTLSCEQNLNHDAMYWYRQDPGQGLRLIYYSQIVNDFQKGDIAEGYSVSREKKESFPLTVTSAQKNPTAFYLCASSAQRSGEQYFGPGTRLTVT.

In this sample, this clone is medium-sized. The chain recombines TRBV11-2 with TRBJ2-7; 9 bases are shared with TRBD2. Germline V gene data show CDR1 as SGHAT and CDR2 as FQNNGV. V was clipped by 4 bases and J by 2 bases; unmatched bases: 6. This CDR3 is 15 amino acids long. This chain's CDR3 is CASSWGLAPTYEQYF. In DNA, the CDR3 is TGTGCCAGCAGCTGGGGACTAGCACCCACCTACGAGCAGTACTTC.

This clone was seen a single time. CDR3 sequence reads: CASSLDSGLAGDYEQYF. The CDR3 DNA follows: TGTGCCAGCAGCTTAGATTCAGGACTAGCGGGAGACTACGAGCAGTACTTC. The V call is TRBV11-3, the J call TRBJ2-5; 13 nucleotides agree with TRBD2. The J call may be incorrect, as the DNA end agrees better with TRBJ2-7. The CDR3 is made up of 17 amino acids. Germline CDR1 SGHNT, CDR2 YENEEA.

The gene calls are TRBV5-1 and TRBJ1-1, with D unclear. Germline V gene sequence: CDR1 SGHRS, CDR2 YFSETQ. This CDR3 is 15 amino acids long. The V end was cut by 1 base, the J end by 1 base, with 11 bases between. In DNA form, the CDR3 reads TGCGCCAGCAGCTTGTCTGTGACGACGAACACTGAAGCTTTCTTT. It yields the protein CASSLSVTTNTEAFF.

V usage is TRBV6-1 and J usage is TRBJ1-6; D is undetermined. CDR3 length: 13 amino acids. Germline lookup yields CDR1 MNHNS and CDR2 SASEGT. Between the trimmed V and J ends, which lost 7 bases and 1 base, there was a span of 5 bases. In DNA form, the CDR3 reads TGTGCCAGCACTGGATCCTATAATTCACCCCTCCACTTT. It yields the protein CASTGSYNSPLHF.

The chain recombines TRBV2 with TRBJ2-3; D ambiguous. Trimming pared 5 bases from V and 6 bases from J, leaving 9 bases between. The CDR3 spans 12 residues. Germline assignment: CDR1 SNHLY and CDR2 FYNNEI. CDR3 sequence: CASSLVTDTQYF. The DNA of the CDR3 is TGTGCCAGCAGTCTAGTCACGGATACGCAGTATTTT. Full variable domain (missing parts from reference TRBV2 and TRBJ2-3): EPEVTQTPSHQVTQMGQEVILRCVPISNHLYFYWYRQILGQKVEFLVSFYNNEISEKSEIFDDQFSVERPDGSNFTLKIRSTKLEDSAMYFCASSLVTDTQYFGPGTRLTVL.

The rearrangement uses TRBV5-8 and TRBJ2-7; 7 positions agree with TRBD1. Germline trimming cut 0 bases from V and 2 bases from J; bases unmatched to any gene: 2. The V gene's germline CDR1 is SGHTS and CDR2 YDEGEE. The CDR3 consists of 14 residues. The CDR3 nucleotides are TGTGCCAGCAGCTTGGCGGGACAGCCCTACGAGCAGTACTTC. This gives the protein CASSLAGQPYEQYF.

This chain uses TRBV19 with TRBJ2-1; 8 bases are shared with TRBD1. The CDR3 spans 13 residues. Trimming took 3 bases from V and 6 from J; bases not matched to a gene: 1. Looked up from germline, CDR1 is LNHDA and CDR2 is SQIVND (reference sequence). The chain's CDR3 is CASSIDRGNEQFF. The CDR3 DNA follows: TGTGCCAGTAGTATCGACAGGGGCAATGAGCAGTTCTTC. Combining the CDR3 with reference TRBV19 and TRBJ2-1 gives the whole variable domain DGGITQSPKYLFRKEGQNVTLSCEQNLNHDAMYWYRQDPGQGLRLIYYSQIVNDFQKGDIAEGYSVSREKKESFPLTVTSAQKNPTAFYLCASSIDRGNEQFFGPGTRLTVL.

A single count supports this clone. CDR3 DNA: TGTGCCAGCCGCCCGGGGGGAGGGCCCCCCAATGAGCAGTTCTTC. Its translation is CASRPGGGPPNEQFF. The chain carries TRBV11-3 and TRBJ2-1; 7 nucleotides match TRBD2. Germline V CDR1 and CDR2: SGHNT, YENEEA. V lost 8 bases, J lost 6 bases, and 13 bases stayed unmatched. CDR3 length equals 15 residues.

This clone was observed a few times. The rearrangement uses TRBV28 and TRBJ1-2, with a weak D call TRBD1 (5 bases). Trimming took 7 bases from V and 5 from J, leaving 14 bases between them. Germline V gene sequence: CDR1 MDHEN, CDR2 SYDVKM. The CDR3 has 13 residues. CDR3 sequence reads: CASTRGRSYGYTF. CDR3 sequence (DNA): TGTGCCAGCACGCGGGGCCGATCGTATGGCTACACCTTC.

V is TRBV5-4 and J is TRBJ2-5, with TRBD2 matching 7 bases. V lost 4 bases, J lost 1 base, and 19 bases stayed unmatched. In germline, CDR1 is SGHNT, CDR2 YYREEE (reference sequence). The CDR3 contains 19 residues. The CDR3 loop reads CASSPGGALGVTLQETQYF. In DNA form, the CDR3 reads TGTGCCAGCAGCCCGGGGGGTGCTTTAGGAGTTACGCTCCAAGAGACCCAGTACTTC.

The chain links TRBV28 to TRBJ1-6, with D tentatively TRBD1 (5 bases). This CDR3 spans 15 amino acids. Per germline, CDR1 MDHEN and CDR2 SYDVKM. V lost 6 bases, J lost 8 bases, and 17 bases lay in between. The CDR3: CASRQGVVEYSPLHF. DNA for the CDR3: TGTGCCAGCAGACAAGGGGTGGTGGAATATTCACCCCTCCACTTT. Using reference TRBV28 and TRBJ1-6 for the parts outside the CDR3, the full variable domain is DVKVTQSSRYLVKRTGEKVFLECVQDMDHENMFWYRQDPGLGLRLIYFSYDVKMKEKGDIPEGYSVSREKKERFSLILESASTNQTSMYLCASRQGVVEYSPLHFGNGTRLTVT.

The CDR3 spells CASSLAGSGTEAFF. In DNA form, the CDR3 reads TGTGCCAGCAGCTTAGCAGGGAGCGGCACTGAAGCTTTCTTT. The V and J genes are TRBV7-9 and TRBJ1-1; D gene uncertain. Germline V lookup: CDR1 SEHNR, CDR2 FQNEAQ (reference sequence). CDR3 length: 14 residues. V dropped 0 bases and J dropped 4 bases, with 9 bases sitting between them.

This clone showed up just once. The chain employs TRBV15 and TRBJ2-4; D unresolved. Germline V gene sequence: CDR1 LNHNV, CDR2 YYDKDF (reference sequence). V dropped 8 bases and J dropped 0 bases, with 8 bases sitting between them. CDR3 size: 13 residues. The CDR3 nucleotides read TGTGCCACCCCCCCGATAGCCAAAAACATTCAGTACTTC. This encodes CATPPIAKNIQYF.

The chain recombines TRBV19 with TRBJ2-2, with 12 bases lining up with TRBD2. The germline gives CDR1 LNHDA, CDR2 SQIVND (reference sequence). The V segment lost 4 bases and the J segment 5 bases; nucleotides outside the gene matches: 8. This CDR3 contains 17 residues. The CDR3 DNA is TGTGCCAGTAGTACCACCTCCCTAGCGGGAGGGACCGGGGAGCTGTTTTTT. Residues: CASSTTSLAGGTGELFF.

With regard to this clone: Other DNA variants within this sample encode the same CDR3. The CDR3 DNA reads TGTGCCAGCAGTTATCCCGGGGCAGATACGCAGTATTTT. Encoded protein: CASSYPGADTQYF. The chain links TRBV6-5 to TRBJ2-3, with D possibly matching TRBD2 (5 bases). V was shortened by 3 bases and J by 4 bases, with 8 bases between the two germline ends. CDR3 size: 13 residues. In germline, CDR1 is MNHEY, CDR2 SVGAGI.

The V gene is TRBV2, the J gene TRBJ1-1; TRBD1 might be the D (5 bases). There are 14 residues in the CDR3. The germline gives CDR1 SNHLY, CDR2 FYNNEI. Trimming left V 3 bases short and J 2 bases short, with 10 bases between. CDR3 residues: CASSDEGFNTEAFF. CDR3 nucleotide sequence: TGTGCCAGCAGTGATGAGGGGTTCAACACTGAAGCTTTCTTT. Full variable domain (remainder filled in from reference TRBV2 and TRBJ1-1): EPEVTQTPSHQVTQMGQEVILRCVPISNHLYFYWYRQILGQKVEFLVSFYNNEISEKSEIFDDQFSVERPDGSNFTLKIRSTKLEDSAMYFCASSDEGFNTEAFFGQGTRLTVV.